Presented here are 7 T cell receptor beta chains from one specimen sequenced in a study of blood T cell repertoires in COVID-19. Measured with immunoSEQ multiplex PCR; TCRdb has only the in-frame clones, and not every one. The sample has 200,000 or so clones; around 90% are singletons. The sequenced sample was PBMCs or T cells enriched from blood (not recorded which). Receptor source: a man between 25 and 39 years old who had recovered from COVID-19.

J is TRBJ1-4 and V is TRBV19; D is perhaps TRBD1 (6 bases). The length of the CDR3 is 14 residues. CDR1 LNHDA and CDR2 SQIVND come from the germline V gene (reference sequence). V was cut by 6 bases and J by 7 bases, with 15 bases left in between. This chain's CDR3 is CASRSDRRREKLFF. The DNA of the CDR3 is TGTGCCAGTAGATCTGACAGGCGACGTGAAAAACTGTTTTTT.

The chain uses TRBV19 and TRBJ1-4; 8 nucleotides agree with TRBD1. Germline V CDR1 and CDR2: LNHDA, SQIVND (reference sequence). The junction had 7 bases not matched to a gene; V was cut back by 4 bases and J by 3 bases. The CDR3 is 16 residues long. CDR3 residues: CASSRQGTASNEKLFF. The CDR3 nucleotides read TGTGCCAGTAGTAGACAGGGGACGGCTTCTAATGAAAAACTGTTTTTT.

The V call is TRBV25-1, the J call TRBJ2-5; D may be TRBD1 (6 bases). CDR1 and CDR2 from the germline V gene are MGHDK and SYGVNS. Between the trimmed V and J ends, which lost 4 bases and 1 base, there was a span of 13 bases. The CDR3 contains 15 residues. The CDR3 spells CASSAPDRFQETQYF. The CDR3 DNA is TGTGCCAGCAGTGCCCCAGACAGGTTCCAAGAGACCCAGTACTTC.

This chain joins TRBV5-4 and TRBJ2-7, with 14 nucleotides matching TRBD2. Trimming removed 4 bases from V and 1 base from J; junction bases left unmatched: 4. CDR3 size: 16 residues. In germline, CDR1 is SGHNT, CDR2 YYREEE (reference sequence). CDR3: CASSGLAGGLSYEQYF. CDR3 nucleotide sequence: TGTGCCAGCAGCGGACTAGCGGGAGGTCTATCCTACGAGCAGTACTTC.

The DNA of the CDR3 is TGTGCCAGTAGTTCGACGGGGGGAGCGGGATCACGTTATGGCTACACCTTC. This codes for CASSSTGGAGSRYGYTF. The chain joins TRBV19 to TRBJ1-2, with D perhaps matching TRBD1 (5 bases). Trimming took 5 bases from V and 5 from J, leaving 24 bases between them. The germline CDR1 and CDR2 sequences are LNHDA and SQIVND (reference sequence). This CDR3 is built from 17 residues.

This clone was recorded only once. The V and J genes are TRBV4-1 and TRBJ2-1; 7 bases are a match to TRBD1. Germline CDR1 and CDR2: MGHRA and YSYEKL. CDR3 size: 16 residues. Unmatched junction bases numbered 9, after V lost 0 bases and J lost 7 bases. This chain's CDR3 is CASSQDIATRGNEQFF. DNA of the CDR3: TGCGCCAGCAGCCAAGATATAGCCACCAGGGGGAATGAGCAGTTCTTC.

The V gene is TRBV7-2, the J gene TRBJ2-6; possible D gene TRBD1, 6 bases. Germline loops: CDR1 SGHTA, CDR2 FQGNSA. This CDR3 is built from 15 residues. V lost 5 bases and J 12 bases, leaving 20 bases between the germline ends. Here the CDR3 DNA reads TGTGCCAGCAGCGAACAGGGTTACTCTCAAAGCGTCCTGACTTTC. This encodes CASSEQGYSQSVLTF.